The 29 T cell receptor beta chains below all came from one sample that was sequenced in a study of blood T cell repertoires in COVID-19. Some clones are missing from TCRdb's copy, which holds only in-frame ones; the method was immunoSEQ multiplex PCR. The sample holds some 150,000 clones; around 81% are singletons and the top ten take about 3%. Sequencing was carried out using peripheral blood. Receptor source: a woman aged 40-49 years with active or convalescent COVID-19.

DNA of the CDR3: TGTGCCAGCTCACCACCCAAGGTTGCGGGGGTCACAGATACGCAGTATTTT. It specifies CASSPPKVAGVTDTQYF. This chain links TRBV18 with TRBJ2-3; 7 nucleotides line up with TRBD2. J was trimmed by 2 bases and V by 0 bases; bases with no gene match: 8. The CDR3 runs to 17 residues. CDR1 KGHSH and CDR2 LQKENI come from the germline V gene.

The genes are TRBV7-9 and TRBJ1-5; D is perhaps TRBD1 (6 bases). Trimming cost V 0 bases and J 3 bases, with 12 bases left between them. The germline V gene has CDR1 SEHNR and CDR2 FQNEAQ (reference sequence). There are 16 residues in the CDR3. DNA of the CDR3: TGTGCCAGCAGCTTAGCACGGGGGGCCCTCAATCAGCCCCAGCATTTT. Encoded protein: CASSLARGALNQPQHF.

The chain joins TRBV7-9 to TRBJ1-2; maybe TRBD1 (5 bases). Trimming took off 0 bases at V and 10 bases at J, with 12 bases between the two ends. The length of the CDR3 is 13 residues. Germline CDR1 reads SEHNR; CDR2 reads FQNEAQ (reference sequence). CDR3 DNA: TGTGCCAGCAGCTTAGCGGGGGGAGCGTACTACACCTTC. The encoded protein is CASSLAGGAYYTF.

V usage is TRBV2 and J usage is TRBJ1-4; D not resolved. The germline V gene encodes CDR1 SNHLY and CDR2 FYNNEI. The CDR3 is made up of 15 amino acids. Trimming removed 0 bases from V and 8 bases from J, with 13 bases in between. CDR3 DNA sequence: TGTGCCAGCAGTGAAGCGCGGTCCACCGGGGAAAAACTGTTTTTT. Its protein product is CASSEARSTGEKLFF.

This clone was counted once. The V and J genes are TRBV6-2 or TRBV6-3 and TRBJ1-5; D is unresolved. V was trimmed by 0 bases and J by 2 bases, leaving 8 bases between them. The length of the CDR3 is 15 residues. CDR1 is MNHEY and CDR2 is SVGEGT in the germline V gene. The DNA of the CDR3 is TGTGCCAGCAGTTACTCGTCCCAGGGCAATCAGCCCCAGCATTTT. Amino acid sequence: CASSYSSQGNQPQHF.

This clone was observed once. The V and J genes are TRBV28 and TRBJ2-1; D perhaps matches TRBD2 (6 bases). The V and J ends lost 3 bases and 7 bases respectively, with 16 bases between them. This CDR3 comprises 15 residues. Germline assignment: CDR1 MDHEN and CDR2 SYDVKM. In DNA, the CDR3 is TGTGCCAGCAGTTTGAGTAGCGGCCTTTGGAATGAGCAGTTCTTC. The encoded protein is CASSLSSGLWNEQFF. The variable domain in full, with the rest retrieved from reference TRBV28 and TRBJ2-1, is DVKVTQSSRYLVKRTGEKVFLECVQDMDHENMFWYRQDPGLGLRLIYFSYDVKMKEKGDIPEGYSVSREKKERFSLILESASTNQTSMYLCASSLSSGLWNEQFFGPGTRLTVL.

Only a few counts were recorded for this clone. This sequence joins TRBV29-1 and TRBJ2-6, with D perhaps matching TRBD1 (6 bases). Germline lookup yields CDR1 SQVTM and CDR2 ANQGSEA. V lost 7 bases to trimming and J lost 0 bases, with 16 bases between them. The CDR3 runs 16 residues. The CDR3 DNA reads as TGCAGCGCACAGAGGGACATCGACTCTGGGGCCAACGTCCTGACTTTC. It specifies CSAQRDIDSGANVLTF.

The rearrangement uses TRBV19 and TRBJ1-5; 12 positions agree with TRBD1. Germline trimming cut 6 bases from V and 6 bases from J; bases unmatched to any gene: 6. Looked up from germline, CDR1 is LNHDA and CDR2 is SQIVND (reference sequence). The CDR3 runs to 15 residues. CDR3 amino acids: CASRPGQGAVQPQHF. In DNA form, the CDR3 reads TGTGCCAGTAGGCCGGGACAGGGGGCTGTTCAGCCCCAGCATTTT. The entire variable domain, with the rest obtained from reference TRBV19 and TRBJ1-5, is as follows: DGGITQSPKYLFRKEGQNVTLSCEQNLNHDAMYWYRQDPGQGLRLIYYSQIVNDFQKGDIAEGYSVSREKKESFPLTVTSAQKNPTAFYLCASRPGQGAVQPQHFGDGTRLSIL.

This clone has only a few counts. The chain couples TRBV19 to TRBJ2-1, with 12 bases lining up with TRBD2. V was pared by 10 bases and J by 9 bases, with 7 bases of the junction left unmatched. The CDR3 is made up of 13 amino acids. The germline V gene has CDR1 LNHDA and CDR2 SQIVND (reference sequence). This CDR3 reads CATLAGGPGEQFF. CDR3 DNA sequence: TGTGCCACCCTAGCGGGAGGGCCTGGTGAGCAGTTCTTC.

The chain combines TRBV5-1 with TRBJ2-2, with D unresolved. Germline V CDR1 and CDR2: SGHRS, YFSETQ. Between the trimmed V and J ends, which lost 0 bases and 1 base, there was a span of 10 bases. The CDR3 loop spans 16 amino acids. The CDR3 spells CASSLVVYGNTGELFF. The CDR3 nucleotides are TGCGCCAGCAGCTTGGTAGTCTACGGGAACACCGGGGAGCTGTTTTTT.

The chain links TRBV19 to TRBJ1-4; D gene unclear. The CDR3 has 17 amino acids. From germline, CDR1 is LNHDA and CDR2 SQIVND (reference sequence). V lost 0 bases and J lost 0, with 11 bases in between. In DNA form, the CDR3 reads TGTGCCAGTAGTATAGAGGCCTTAAGATCAACTAATGAAAAACTGTTTTTT. This sequence encodes CASSIEALRSTNEKLFF.

This clone was seen a single time. This chain uses TRBV5-4 with TRBJ2-2; tentatively, D is TRBD2 (5 bases). Trimming removed 0 bases from V and 4 bases from J, with 7 bases in between. The germline V gene encodes CDR1 SGHNT and CDR2 YYREEE (reference sequence). The CDR3 covers 14 residues. The CDR3 DNA sequence: TGTGCCAGCAGCTTGGGGGAGCCCACCGGGGAGCTGTTTTTT. It is translated as CASSLGEPTGELFF.

The V gene is TRBV5-1, the J gene TRBJ1-6; D is perhaps TRBD1 (5 bases). The V end lost 4 bases, the J end lost 3 bases, and 11 bases lay between the germline ends. The CDR3 length is 15 residues. Germline V CDR1 and CDR2: SGHRS, YFSETQ. This chain's CDR3 is CASSPVGDYNSPLHF. CDR3 nucleotides: TGCGCCAGCAGCCCCGTAGGGGACTATAATTCACCCCTCCACTTT.

A note on this clone: Other DNA sequences in this sample translate to the same CDR3. The V gene is TRBV18, the J gene TRBJ1-4; 9 positions match TRBD1. Per germline, CDR1 KGHSH and CDR2 LQKENI. V shed 3 bases, J shed 7 bases, and the junction held 0 bases outside the gene matches. There are 13 residues in the CDR3. The CDR3 loop is CASSPGQGEKLFF. CDR3 nucleotides: TGTGCCAGCTCACCGGGACAGGGTGAAAAACTGTTTTTT.

This chain connects TRBV5-8 to TRBJ2-2; TRBD2 matches 10 bases. CDR3 size: 17 residues. Trimming cost V 6 bases and J 4 bases; bases outside gene matches: 12. CDR1 and CDR2 from the germline V gene are SGHTS and YDEGEE. Here the CDR3 reads CASTRAPVAGGTGELFF. The CDR3 nucleotides read TGTGCCAGCACCCGAGCCCCTGTAGCGGGAGGCACCGGGGAGCTGTTTTTT.

The chain employs TRBV7-9 and TRBJ2-5; TRBD1 aligns across 9 bases. The V segment lost 2 bases and the J segment 7 bases; nucleotides outside the gene matches: 17. The CDR3 is 18 amino acids. CDR1 is SEHNR, CDR2 FQNEAQ, per germline (reference sequence). The DNA of the CDR3 is TGTGCCAGCAGCTTACGTTCGTACAGGGGGCCGGGCGGAGGGACCCAGTACTTC. It is translated as CASSLRSYRGPGGGTQYF.

This clone was seen just once. This rearrangement joins TRBV18 to TRBJ1-5, with TRBD1 as a possible D gene (6 bases). CDR3 size: 15 residues. Trimming left V 3 bases short and J 4 bases short, with 13 bases between. Per the germline V gene, CDR1 is KGHSH and CDR2 is LQKENI. The CDR3 bases are TGTGCCAGCTCACCCACAGGGTGGAGGAATCAGCCCCAGCATTTT. It codes for CASSPTGWRNQPQHF.

This clone is a singleton in its sample. CDR3 protein: CASTSSVGTGGHNSPLHF. In DNA, the CDR3 is TGTGCCAGCACCTCCTCGGTAGGGACGGGGGGCCATAATTCACCCCTCCACTTT. V is TRBV2 and J is TRBJ1-6; a possible D gene is TRBD1 (6 bases). V was shortened by 7 bases and J by 5 bases, with 24 bases between the two germline ends. Germline CDR1 reads SNHLY; CDR2 reads FYNNEI. The CDR3 has 18 residues.

The chain is built from TRBV4-3 and TRBJ1-1; perhaps TRBD1 as D (5 bases). Per germline, CDR1 LGHNA and CDR2 YSLEER. The CDR3 consists of 13 residues. V was pared by 3 bases and J by 6 bases, with 11 bases between. The CDR3 loop reads CASSQVPGAEAFF. The CDR3 coding sequence is TGCGCCAGCAGCCAGGTCCCGGGGGCTGAAGCTTTCTTT.

The chain is built from TRBV7-9 and TRBJ1-1, with a tentative D call TRBD1 (6 bases). With 5 bases removed from V and 5 bases from J, the gap between germline ends came to 18 bases. Germline CDR1 SEHNR, CDR2 FQNEAQ (reference sequence). The CDR3 loop spans 15 amino acids. The DNA of the CDR3 is TGTGCCAGCAGCCCTTGGGGGGGCAGGAGGACTGAAGCTTTCTTT. Translating it yields CASSPWGGRRTEAFF. The whole variable domain, remainder taken from reference TRBV7-9 and TRBJ1-1, is DTGVSQNPRHKITKRGQNVTFRCDPISEHNRLYWYRQTLGQGPEFLTYFQNEAQLEKSRLLSDRFSAERPKGSFSTLEIQRTEQGDSAMYLCASSPWGGRRTEAFFGQGTRLTVV.

The CDR3 DNA follows: TGCGCCAGCAGTGAGTCGCTAGCGGGGGGGCAAGAGCAGTTCTTC. It specifies CASSESLAGGQEQFF. J is TRBJ2-1 and V is TRBV10-1, with 12 bases lining up with TRBD2. Germline values: CDR1 WNHNN, CDR2 SYGVQD (reference sequence). The CDR3 consists of 15 residues. Trimming at V came to 0 bases and at J to 10 bases, leaving 4 bases not matched to a gene.

The chain uses TRBV5-5 and TRBJ1-1; no reliable D call. Germline lookup yields CDR1 SGHKS and CDR2 YYEKEE (reference sequence). The V end lost 2 bases, the J end lost 0 bases, and 17 bases lay between the germline ends. This CDR3 is built from 17 residues. The DNA for the CDR3 is TGTGCCAGCAGCTTATACTTCTCCAGGTACATGAACACTGAAGCTTTCTTT. This translates into CASSLYFSRYMNTEAFF.

The chain has TRBV4-1 and TRBJ1-6; 7 bases fit TRBD1. CDR1 is MGHRA, CDR2 YSYEKL, per germline. With V trimmed by 4 bases and J by 13 bases, 13 bases remained unmatched. CDR3 length: 15 amino acids. The CDR3 DNA sequence: TGCGCCAGCAGCCCGATCGACAGGGTGGTAGGCCCCCTCCACTTT. It specifies CASSPIDRVVGPLHF.

Concerning this clone: Other DNA sequences of this sample code for an identical CDR3. The V gene is TRBV28, the J gene TRBJ2-7; D may be TRBD2 (5 bases). Trimming shortened V by 3 bases and J by 1 base, and 13 bases separated the two germline ends. The germline CDR1 and CDR2 sequences are MDHEN and SYDVKM. The CDR3 is 15 amino acids. The CDR3 region is CASSLAAGGSYEQYF. CDR3 DNA: TGTGCCAGCAGTTTGGCCGCGGGCGGATCCTACGAGCAGTACTTC. Full variable domain (outside the CDR3, taken from reference TRBV28 and TRBJ2-7): DVKVTQSSRYLVKRTGEKVFLECVQDMDHENMFWYRQDPGLGLRLIYFSYDVKMKEKGDIPEGYSVSREKKERFSLILESASTNQTSMYLCASSLAAGGSYEQYFGPGTRLTVT.

The DNA of the CDR3 is TGTGCCAGCAGGGGGCAGCGGGGGAGCACAGATACGCAGTATTTT. Its protein product is CASRGQRGSTDTQYF. V is TRBV2 and J is TRBJ2-3, with 8 bases lining up with TRBD2. After removal of 6 bases from V and 0 bases from J, the junction contained 5 bases not matched to a gene. Per germline, CDR1 SNHLY and CDR2 FYNNEI. This CDR3 has 15 residues.

CDR3 sequence: CASSLRRVNYGYTF. The CDR3 DNA reads TGTGCCAGCAGCCTGAGGCGGGTTAACTATGGCTACACCTTC. This chain connects TRBV7-2 to TRBJ1-2; D is undetermined. CDR1 and CDR2 (germline): SGHTA, FQGNSA. This CDR3 has 14 residues. Trimming cost V 5 bases and J 1 base, with 11 bases left between them.

This chain connects TRBV7-2 to TRBJ1-6, with 8 positions matching TRBD1. The CDR3 spans 15 residues. Germline CDR1 is SGHTA and CDR2 is FQGNSA. The V and J ends lost 2 bases and 8 bases, in that order; junction bases with no gene match: 5. CDR3 residues: CASSLRTGRDSPLHF. The CDR3 DNA follows: TGTGCCAGCAGCTTACGGACAGGGCGGGATTCACCCCTCCACTTT.

V is TRBV4-2 and J is TRBJ1-5; D is possibly TRBD1 (5 bases). Germline assignment: CDR1 LGHNA and CDR2 YNFKEQ. Trimming took 4 bases from V and 2 from J, leaving 15 bases between them. The CDR3 spans 16 residues. The CDR3 is CASSLRVQLGNQPQHF. The CDR3 DNA reads TGTGCCAGCAGCCTCAGGGTTCAACTGGGCAATCAGCCCCAGCATTTT.

This chain uses TRBV5-1 with TRBJ1-1, with TRBD1 matching over 8 bases. The CDR3 spans 16 residues. Germline V gene lookup returns CDR1 SGHRS and CDR2 YFSETQ. J was trimmed by 7 bases and V by 3 bases; bases with no gene match: 14. CDR3 coding DNA: TGCGCCAGCAGCTCCCCCGGGACAGGCGCACTGGGTGAAGCTTTCTTT. Its translation is CASSSPGTGALGEAFF.